The 27 T cell receptor beta chains below all came from one sample that was sequenced in a study of spatial heterogeneity in lung cancer. Study-level results: The study found that expanded intratumoral alpha and beta TCR counts tracked tumor mutation counts.

TCRdb redid the calling of the 5' RACE reads with MiXCR, one entry per CDR3 protein. Seen here are about 2,500 distinct CDR3 sequences, 5% to 6% observed once, and the top ten hold around a sixth. Time point indicated: sample taken at primary tumor resection. No antigen has been identified for these receptors. Source: lung tumor tissue, taken at surgery. These receptors all come from a male donor with early-stage non-small cell lung cancer.

Relative to its sample, this clonotype is medium-sized. CDR3 bases: TGCAGTGCTAGAGGGACTAACTCCTACAATGAGCAGTTCTTC. This gives the protein CSARGTNSYNEQFF. V usage is TRBV20-1 and J usage is TRBJ2-1, with D possibly being TRBD2 (6 bases). V lost 1 base to trimming and J lost 0 bases, with 7 bases between them. Germline CDR1 reads DFQATT; CDR2 reads SNEGSKA (reference sequence). The CDR3 runs to 14 residues.

This clonotype is classed as medium-sized. The genes are TRBV7-8 and TRBJ2-1, with 11 bases identical to TRBD2. The length of the CDR3 is 16 residues. V dropped 1 base and J dropped 1; count of bases not matched to a gene: 0. CDR1 and CDR2 (germline): SGHVS, FQNEAQ. The CDR3 loop is CASSLGTSGSYNEQFF. The CDR3 region has the DNA TGTGCCAGCAGCTTAGGGACTAGCGGGTCCTACAATGAGCAGTTCTTC. Full variable domain (outside the CDR3, taken from reference TRBV7-8 and TRBJ2-1): GAGVSQSPRYKVAKRGQDVALRCDPISGHVSLFWYQQALGQGPEFLTYFQNEAQLDKSGLPSDRFFAERPEGSVSTLKIQRTQQEDSAVYLCASSLGTSGSYNEQFFGPGTRLTVL.

This clonotype is deemed medium-sized. This rearrangement joins TRBV28 to TRBJ1-4; D gene uncertain. Trimming cost V 4 bases and J 8 bases, with 11 bases left between them. The CDR3 is made up of 13 amino acids. The germline CDR1 and CDR2 sequences are MDHEN and SYDVKM. The CDR3 bases are TGTGCCAGCAGTTGGGGAAGGGAGGAAAAACTGTTTTTT. Protein product: CASSWGREEKLFF.

This clonotype is medium-sized by share. The chain carries TRBV28 and TRBJ1-1; no clear D. CDR3 length: 12 residues. Looked up from germline, CDR1 is MDHEN and CDR2 is SYDVKM. V was cut by 6 bases and J by 3 bases, with 8 bases left in between. The CDR3 DNA sequence: TGTGCCAGCAGCTTAGTGTACACTGAAGCTTTCTTT. Encoded protein: CASSLVYTEAFF.

In its sample, this clonotype is large. V is TRBV28 and J is TRBJ1-3; tentative D call: TRBD1 (5 bases). CDR1 is MDHEN and CDR2 is SYDVKM in the germline V gene. The CDR3 is 13 residues long. V lost 3 bases and J 8 bases, leaving 11 bases between the germline ends. The CDR3 nucleotides read TGTGCCAGCAGTTTCCGGGGCGCATACACCATATATTTT. Protein product: CASSFRGAYTIYF.

This clonotype rates as medium-sized. The rearrangement links TRBV7-9 to TRBJ1-1; no definite D call. Trimming took off 2 bases at V and 0 bases at J, with 4 bases between the two ends. The germline V gene encodes CDR1 SEHNR and CDR2 FQNEAQ (reference sequence). The CDR3 is made up of 13 amino acids. The CDR3 sequence: CASSLLMNTEAFF. CDR3 in DNA: TGTGCCAGCAGCTTACTGATGAACACTGAAGCTTTCTTT.

By share, this clonotype counts as medium-sized. The V gene is TRBV20-1, the J gene TRBJ2-6; tentative D call: TRBD2 (5 bases). The CDR3 is 17 amino acids. The germline V gene has CDR1 DFQATT and CDR2 SNEGSKA (reference sequence). Trimming cost V 0 bases and J 1 base, with 13 bases left between them. This chain's CDR3 is CSARERALASGANVLTF. The CDR3 DNA reads as TGCAGTGCTAGAGAGCGGGCCCTGGCATCTGGGGCCAACGTCCTGACTTTC.

This clonotype was seen repeatedly, ten times or more. The J gene is TRBJ2-5, the V gene TRBV27; D may be TRBD1 (6 bases). Germline V gives CDR1 MNHEY, CDR2 SMNVEV (reference sequence). Trimming removed 5 bases at V and 5 bases at J, with 15 bases between. CDR3 size: 14 residues. CDR3 sequence reads: CASSHPGQGETQYF. The CDR3, as DNA: TGTGCCAGCAGTCACCCGGGCCAGGGGGAGACCCAGTACTTC.

This clonotype is large. The chain employs TRBV5-1 and TRBJ2-1, with 7 bases matching TRBD2. J lost 7 bases, V lost 5 bases, and 12 bases had no gene match. The CDR3 is made up of 15 amino acids. Germline V gene sequence: CDR1 SGHRS, CDR2 YFSETQ. The CDR3 bases are TGCGCCAGCAGACTTGGAGGCGGGAGTGGGAATGAGCAGTTCTTC. Translated, it gives CASRLGGGSGNEQFF.

This clonotype came up many times. This rearrangement joins TRBV27 to TRBJ2-7; 10 bases fit TRBD1. The V gene's germline CDR1 is MNHEY and CDR2 SMNVEV (reference sequence). Losses at the gene ends were 0 bases for V and 4 bases for J; bases not matched to a gene: 3. This CDR3 is 15 amino acids long. The CDR3 sequence is CASSLSTGGMYEQYF. CDR3 bases: TGTGCCAGCAGTTTATCGACAGGGGGCATGTACGAGCAGTACTTC.

This clonotype is judged medium-sized. This rearrangement joins TRBV20-1 to TRBJ1-4; D not resolved. V lost 3 bases and J lost 8, with 16 bases in between. This CDR3 is 14 amino acids long. Germline-derived CDR1 and CDR2 are DFQATT and SNEGSKA (reference sequence). The CDR3 region has the DNA TGCAGTGCTAGTGCTGGGAACGGAAACGAAAAACTGTTTTTT. This encodes CSASAGNGNEKLFF.

This clonotype was recorded many times. The chain recombines TRBV5-1 with TRBJ2-2, with D possibly TRBD1 on 5 matching bases. The CDR3 has 12 amino acids. V dropped 4 bases and J dropped 7 bases, with 8 bases sitting between them. Looked up from germline, CDR1 is SGHRS and CDR2 is YFSETQ. CDR3 protein: CASSQGYGELFF. CDR3 DNA sequence: TGCGCCAGCAGCCAGGGTTACGGGGAGCTGTTTTTT.

Relative to its sample, this clonotype is medium-sized. This sequence joins TRBV7-9 and TRBJ2-7; D call uncertain. This CDR3 is built from 12 residues. Germline V gene sequence: CDR1 SEHNR, CDR2 FQNEAQ (reference sequence). V was shortened by 3 bases and J by 5 bases, with 8 bases between the two germline ends. The CDR3 reads CASSLFGDEQYF. The CDR3, as DNA: TGTGCCAGCAGCTTGTTTGGGGACGAGCAGTACTTC.

The chain carries TRBV11-3 and TRBJ2-7, with 7 nucleotides matching TRBD1. J was trimmed by 3 bases and V by 0 bases; bases with no gene match: 5. This CDR3 comprises 15 residues. Germline V gene sequence: CDR1 SGHNT, CDR2 YENEEA. The CDR3 spells CASSLDRSGGYEQYF. The CDR3 nucleotides read TGTGCCAGCAGCTTAGATCGATCAGGGGGCTACGAGCAGTACTTC.

This clonotype is deemed medium-sized. The chain combines TRBV19 with TRBJ2-7; D is unclear. The V gene's germline CDR1 is LNHDA and CDR2 SQIVND (reference sequence). The CDR3 is made up of 14 amino acids. V was cut by 0 bases and J by 2 bases, with 8 bases left in between. The CDR3 region has the DNA TGTGCCAGTAGTATAGAACCCGGACCCTACGAGCAGTACTTC. It translates to CASSIEPGPYEQYF. Based on the CDR3 plus reference TRBV19 and TRBJ2-7, the full variable domain is DGGITQSPKYLFRKEGQNVTLSCEQNLNHDAMYWYRQDPGQGLRLIYYSQIVNDFQKGDIAEGYSVSREKKESFPLTVTSAQKNPTAFYLCASSIEPGPYEQYFGPGTRLTVT.

The chain joins TRBV11-3 to TRBJ2-7; 9 nucleotides agree with TRBD1. Trimming removed 2 bases from V and 1 base from J; junction bases left unmatched: 3. CDR3 size: 15 residues. Germline-derived CDR1 and CDR2 are SGHNT and YENEEA. The CDR3 nucleotides are TGTGCCAGCAGCTTAACCGGGACAGGGTCCTACGAGCAGTACTTC. Its translation: CASSLTGTGSYEQYF.

In its sample, this clonotype ranks as medium-sized. The chain links TRBV21-1 to TRBJ2-2; TRBD2, the D gene given by the table, was not confirmed from the DNA. TRBV21-1 constitutes a pseudogene. The CDR3 length is 15 residues. The CDR3 DNA reads TGTGCCAGCAGCGCCCTGACTAGTTTAAGCGGGGAGCTGTTTTTT. Amino acid sequence: CASSALTSLSGELFF.

Many counts were recorded for this clonotype. The CDR3: CASSLDTEAFF. CDR3 coding DNA: TGTGCCAGCAGCTTGGACACTGAAGCTTTCTTT. The gene calls are TRBV5-4 and TRBJ1-1; D uncertain. V dropped 0 bases and J dropped 3 bases, with 0 bases sitting between them. The germline CDR1 and CDR2 sequences are SGHNT and YYREEE (reference sequence). CDR3 length equals 11 residues.

This clonotype is deemed medium-sized (0.01 to 0.1%). The chain combines TRBV11-2 with TRBJ2-2; no firm D call. The germline V gene encodes CDR1 SGHAT and CDR2 FQNNGV. The CDR3 is 12 residues long. Trimming took 4 bases from V and 5 from J, leaving 5 bases between them. As DNA, the CDR3 is TGTGCCAGCAGCTCCGAAACCGGGGAGCTGTTTTTT. Its protein is CASSSETGELFF.

This clonotype is classed as medium-sized. The genes are TRBV27 and TRBJ2-7; D may correspond to TRBD1 or TRBD2 (5 bases each). V was pared by 7 bases and J by 3 bases, with 13 bases between. This CDR3 spans 13 amino acids. Looked up from germline, CDR1 is MNHEY and CDR2 is SMNVEV (reference sequence). The CDR3 bases are TGTGCCAGCAAAAGGGACGGAGGCTACGAGCAGTACTTC. It yields the protein CASKRDGGYEQYF.

This clonotype showed up many times. The chain employs TRBV12-3 or TRBV12-4 and TRBJ1-4; D call uncertain. The CDR3 sequence is 15 residues long. V gave up 5 bases and J gave up 8 bases, with 18 bases separating them. In DNA form, the CDR3 reads TGTGCCAGCAGTGTGGGAGGGCGGGCTTACGAAAAACTGTTTTTT. Translated: CASSVGGRAYEKLFF.

In this sample, this clonotype is medium-sized. The chain recombines TRBV12-3 or TRBV12-4 with TRBJ2-1; 11 nucleotides line up with TRBD2. The CDR3 is 17 amino acids. V lost 5 bases and J lost 4; bases outside the gene matches: 10. The CDR3 sequence: CASSRGLAENFYNEQFF. Written as DNA, the CDR3 is TGTGCCAGCAGTCGGGGACTAGCGGAAAATTTTTACAATGAGCAGTTCTTC.

This clonotype was seen ten or more times. The chain carries TRBV4-1 and TRBJ1-3; D is ambiguous. V lost 0 bases and J 0 bases, leaving 18 bases between the germline ends. CDR1 and CDR2 from the germline V gene are MGHRA and YSYEKL. The CDR3 has 19 residues. As DNA, the CDR3 is TGCGCCAGCAGCCAAGATCGGGAGCGGGCAGAGAGCTCTGGAAACACCATATATTTT. It translates to CASSQDRERAESSGNTIYF.

This clonotype counts as medium-sized. The V call is TRBV11-2, the J call TRBJ2-2; 8 positions agree with TRBD1. CDR3 length equals 17 residues. Germline V gives CDR1 SGHAT, CDR2 FQNNGV. J lost 3 bases, V lost 4 bases, and 10 bases had no gene match. The CDR3 region is CASSYALGQGDTGELFF. As DNA, the CDR3 is TGTGCCAGCAGCTACGCACTCGGACAGGGAGACACCGGGGAGCTGTTTTTT. The whole variable domain, filled in from reference TRBV11-2 and TRBJ2-2, reads EAGVAQSPRYKIIEKRQSVAFWCNPISGHATLYWYQQILGQGPKLLIQFQNNGVVDDSQLPKDRFSAERLKGVDSTLKIQPAKLEDSAVYLCASSYALGQGDTGELFFGEGSRLTVL.

This clonotype was detected ten times or more. CDR3 sequence reads: CASSTGSGANVLTF. As DNA, the CDR3 is TGCGCCAGCAGCACAGGGTCTGGGGCCAACGTCCTGACTTTC. The chain joins TRBV10-1 to TRBJ2-6; D is possibly TRBD1 (6 bases). Germline-derived CDR1 and CDR2 are WNHNN and SYGVQD (reference sequence). With 6 bases removed from V and 1 base from J, the gap between germline ends came to 7 bases. CDR3 length: 14 amino acids.

By share, this clonotype counts as medium-sized. This CDR3 reads CASSVGTVRANVLTF. CDR3 nucleotides: TGTGCCAGCAGCGTAGGAACAGTAAGAGCCAACGTCCTGACTTTC. The chain uses TRBV9 and TRBJ2-6, with no clear D. The germline CDR1 and CDR2 sequences are SGDLS and YYNGEE. This CDR3 comprises 15 residues. V lost 0 bases to trimming and J lost 7 bases, with 11 bases between them.

The gene calls are TRBV27 and TRBJ1-1; 7 nucleotides line up with TRBD1. CDR1 and CDR2 (germline): MNHEY, SMNVEV (reference sequence). J was trimmed by 4 bases and V by 6 bases; bases with no gene match: 5. The CDR3 is 13 residues long. CDR3 sequence: CASRLDRSTEAFF. The CDR3 region has the DNA TGTGCCAGCAGGCTGGACAGGAGCACTGAAGCTTTCTTT.